The present TCR beta chain was sequenced within a study of shared clonotypes between healthy human individuals. As for the study in general: Researchers assigned three CD4 naive, three CD4 memory, two CD8 naive and one CD8 memory plate to each donor.

V shed 0 bases and J 7 bases; nucleotides not matched to a gene: 19. Germline assignment: CDR1 SGHNT and CDR2 YYREEE (reference sequence). The CDR3 consists of 19 residues. Naive CD8 cells comprised CD45RO-negative, CCR7-positively selected cells, excluding terminally differentiated effector memory CD45RA+ cells. All the donors were Caucasian adults who lived in Nashville, Tennessee. The assay ran at deep level. Clones were read by immunoSEQ multiplex PCR, and TCRdb kept only the in-frame ones, dropping some. The sample lists approximately 1.9 million clones; around 93% were seen once. Source material: naive CD8+ T cells from PBMCs. The clonotype comes from a man aged 18 to 30 in good health. Some clones in this sample may be carry-over from other donors' samples. V usage is TRBV5-4 and J usage is TRBJ2-7; the match to TRBD2 covers 10 bases. Written as DNA, the CDR3 is TGTGCCAGCAGCTTGGCCAATCAAGCGGGAGGGCCCGAAAAGGGGGAGCAGTACTTC. Translation: CASSLANQAGGPEKGEQYF.